The source of this TCR beta chain is a study of response to subunit inactivated influenza vaccine. Study-wide results and caveats: Each seasonal flu vaccination may recruit only limited new T cells, authors suggested.

This clonotype was counted between two and nine times. Its antigen remains unknown. This CDR3 spans 18 amino acids. V shed 1 base and J shed 4 bases, with 19 bases lying between them. CDR1 is KGHDR, CDR2 SFDVKD, per germline. MiXCR, run by TCRdb on the RT-PCR reads, gives a single entry per CDR3 protein. Counted here are 590,000 or so distinct CDR3 sequences, about 15% occurring once; the ten biggest clones make up less than 8.5%. The receptor was derived from a man in his fifties who received an inactivated influenza vaccine. J is TRBJ1-5 and V is TRBV24-1, with D uncertain. The material was PBMCs from blood, obtained 14 to 15 days before vaccination. The CDR3 protein is CATSDLIPVGRLNQPQHF. CDR3 nucleotides: TGTGCCACCAGTGATTTAATCCCCGTCGGACGGTTGAATCAGCCCCAGCATTTT.